This TCR beta chain was obtained from a study of post-analysis software for immune sequencing data. Germline CDR1 reads SGHVS; CDR2 reads FQNEAQ. V was clipped by 5 bases and J by 2 bases, with 19 bases between them. The CDR3 sequence is 17 residues long. Broader study findings: A handful of TRBV segments appeared more often in patients than in controls, and TRBV5-6, TRBV5-1 and TRBV20-1 were among these. Diversity measured as normalized Chao1 was significantly lower in multiple sclerosis patients than in controls.

TCR beta cDNA libraries had unique molecular identifiers. Each CDR3 protein is one row after TCRdb ran MiXCR on the PCR reads. The repertoire holds roughly 540,000 distinct CDR3 sequences, with about a third as singletons. The sample holds a few counts of this clonotype. Its antigen is unknown. Sequencing was done on a sample of blood. This TCR was sampled from a girl between 2 and 17 years old with multiple sclerosis. V gene TRBV7-8 combines with J gene TRBJ1-5; D is perhaps TRBD1 (6 bases). DNA for the CDR3: TGTGCCAGCAGCGAACGCCCAACAGGGAACGGCAATCAGCCCCAGCATTTT. Amino acids: CASSERPTGNGNQPQHF.